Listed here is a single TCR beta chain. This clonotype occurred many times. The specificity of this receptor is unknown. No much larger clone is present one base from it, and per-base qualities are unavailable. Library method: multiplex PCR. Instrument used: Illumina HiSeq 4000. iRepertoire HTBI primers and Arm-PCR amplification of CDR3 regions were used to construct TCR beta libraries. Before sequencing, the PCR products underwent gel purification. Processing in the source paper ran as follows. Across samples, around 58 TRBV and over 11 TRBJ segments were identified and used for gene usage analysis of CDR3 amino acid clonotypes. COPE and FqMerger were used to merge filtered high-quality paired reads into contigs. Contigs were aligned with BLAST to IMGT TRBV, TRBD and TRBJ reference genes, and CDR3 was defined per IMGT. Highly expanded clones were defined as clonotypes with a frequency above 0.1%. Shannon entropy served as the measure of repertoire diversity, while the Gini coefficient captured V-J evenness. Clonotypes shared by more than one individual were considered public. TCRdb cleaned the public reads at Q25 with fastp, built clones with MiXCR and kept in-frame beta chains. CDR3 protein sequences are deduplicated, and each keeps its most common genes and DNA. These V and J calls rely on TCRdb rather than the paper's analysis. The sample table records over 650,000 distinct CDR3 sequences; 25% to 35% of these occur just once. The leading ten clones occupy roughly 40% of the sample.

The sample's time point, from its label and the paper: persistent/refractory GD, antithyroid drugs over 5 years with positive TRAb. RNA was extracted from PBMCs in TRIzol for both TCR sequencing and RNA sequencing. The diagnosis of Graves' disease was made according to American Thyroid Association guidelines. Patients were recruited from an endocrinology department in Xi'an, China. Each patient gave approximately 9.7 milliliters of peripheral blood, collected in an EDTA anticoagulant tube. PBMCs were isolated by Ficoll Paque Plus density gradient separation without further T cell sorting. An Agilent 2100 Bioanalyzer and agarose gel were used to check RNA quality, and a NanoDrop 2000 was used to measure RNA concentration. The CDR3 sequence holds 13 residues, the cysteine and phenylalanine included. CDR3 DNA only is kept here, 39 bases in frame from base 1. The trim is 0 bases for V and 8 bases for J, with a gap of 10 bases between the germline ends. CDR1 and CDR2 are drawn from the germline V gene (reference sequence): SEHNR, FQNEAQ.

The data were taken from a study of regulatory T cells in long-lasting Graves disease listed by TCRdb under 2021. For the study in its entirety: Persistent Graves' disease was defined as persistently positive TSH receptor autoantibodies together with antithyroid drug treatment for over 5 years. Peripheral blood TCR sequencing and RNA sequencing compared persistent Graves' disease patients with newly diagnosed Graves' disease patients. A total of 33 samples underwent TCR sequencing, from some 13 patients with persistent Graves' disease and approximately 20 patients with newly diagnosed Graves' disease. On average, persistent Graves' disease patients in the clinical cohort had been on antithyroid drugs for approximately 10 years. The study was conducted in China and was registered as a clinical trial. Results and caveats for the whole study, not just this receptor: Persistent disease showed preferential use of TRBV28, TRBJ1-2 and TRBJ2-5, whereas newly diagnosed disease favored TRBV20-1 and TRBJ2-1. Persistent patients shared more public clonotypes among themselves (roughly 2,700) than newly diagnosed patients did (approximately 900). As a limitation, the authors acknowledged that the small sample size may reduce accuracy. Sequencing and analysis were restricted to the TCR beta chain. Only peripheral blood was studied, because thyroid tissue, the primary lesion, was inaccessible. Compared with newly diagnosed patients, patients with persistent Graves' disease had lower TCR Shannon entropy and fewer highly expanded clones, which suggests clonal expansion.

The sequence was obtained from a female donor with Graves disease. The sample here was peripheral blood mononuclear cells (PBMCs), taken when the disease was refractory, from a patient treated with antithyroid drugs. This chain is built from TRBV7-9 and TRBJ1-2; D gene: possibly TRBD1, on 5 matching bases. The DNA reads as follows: TGTGCCAGCAGCTTAGCGCAGGGATGGGGCTACACCTTC. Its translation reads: CASSLAQGWGYTF.